The sequence of this T cell receptor beta chain was determined in a study of cytomegalovirus exposure and HLA in healthy donors. Study findings and constraints: An analysis was carried out at a later point. It showed that HLA-associated TCR beta chains were more clonally expanded than equally common non-associated chains.

A remark on this clone: Its antigen is undetermined.

With 9 bases clipped from V and 6 bases from J, the junction kept 9 bases outside the gene matches. Germline V lookup: CDR1 MGHRA, CDR2 YSYEKL. The CDR3 runs to 13 residues. The PCR employed 60 Vbeta primers together with 13 Jbeta primers. Clones were read by immunoSEQ multiplex PCR, and TCRdb kept only the in-frame ones, dropping some. The sample includes roughly 80,000 clones. Nominally healthy donors provided the samples, though records likely missed some immune exposures. The chain is built from TRBV4-1 and TRBJ1-1; TRBD1 matches at 8 bases. The receptor was isolated from a man over 45 in good health and CMV-seropositive. Sequencing was done on a sample of PBMCs. This CDR3 reads CASKSSGGPEAFF. In nucleotides, the CDR3 is TGCGCCAGTAAATCTTCAGGGGGCCCTGAAGCTTTCTTT.